Listed below are T cell receptor beta chains from one sample, sequenced in a study of metastatic and nonmetastatic thyroid tumors. TCRdb re-analyzed the PCR reads through MiXCR. The sample yields some 25,000 clones, more than 13% seen once. Sequencing used blood. Receptors were obtained from a female donor with papillary thyroid cancer or a benign thyroid nodule (not recorded which). Some clones in this sample may be carry-over from other donors' samples. Both conserved end residues are part of each CDR3.

J gene: TRBJ2-2
V gene: TRBV4-2
CDR3 protein: CASSQAGTGGNTGELFF

J gene: TRBJ2-1
V gene: TRBV30
CDR3 protein: CAWSSGFRAGNEQFF

J gene: TRBJ1-2
V gene: TRBV6-1
CDR3 protein: CASSFLGGYGYTF

J gene: TRBJ1-6
V gene: TRBV28
CDR3 protein: CASKKMDSAYNSPLHF

J gene: TRBJ2-5
V gene: TRBV10-2
CDR3 protein: CASSEFALAGGQETQYF

J gene: TRBJ2-3
V gene: TRBV6-1
CDR3 protein: CASSRHSGTHHF

J gene: TRBJ1-5
V gene: TRBV6-2/TRBV6-3
CDR3 protein: CASRLGEGPNQPQHF

J gene: TRBJ1-2
V gene: TRBV18
CDR3 protein: CASSQDGKSNYGYTF

J gene: TRBJ2-2
V gene: TRBV7-9
CDR3 protein: CASSFIGGLGTGELFF

J gene: TRBJ1-1
V gene: TRBV9
CDR3 protein: CASSVVGKNTEAFF

J gene: TRBJ2-7
V gene: TRBV11-2
CDR3 protein: CASRQGNYEQYF

J gene: TRBJ1-2
V gene: TRBV6-1
CDR3 protein: CASRGEGSFYGYTF

J gene: TRBJ2-7
V gene: TRBV10-2
CDR3 protein: CASSELGHTYEQYF

J gene: TRBJ1-1
V gene: TRBV3-1
CDR3 protein: CASSQGGGTEAFF

J gene: TRBJ1-6
V gene: TRBV4-2
CDR3 protein: CASSQDSGDSTSPLHF

J gene: TRBJ2-7
V gene: TRBV6-1
CDR3 protein: CASSQGALGYEQYF

J gene: TRBJ1-1
V gene: TRBV11-3
CDR3 protein: CASSLSGMGATEAFF

J gene: TRBJ2-1
V gene: TRBV18
CDR3 protein: CASSPQSGRHNEQFF

J gene: TRBJ1-2
V gene: TRBV18
CDR3 protein: CASSPPSRPDLFGYTF

J gene: TRBJ2-5
V gene: TRBV6-1
CDR3 protein: CASSKGQGLQETQYF

J gene: TRBJ1-3
V gene: TRBV19
CDR3 protein: CASRQPGTVDTIYF

J gene: TRBJ2-1
V gene: TRBV20-1
CDR3 protein: CSARGVESSYNEQFF

J gene: TRBJ2-4
V gene: TRBV6-1
CDR3 protein: CASSNYRDRENIQYF

J gene: TRBJ1-1
V gene: TRBV19
CDR3 protein: CASSKQVNTEAFF

J gene: TRBJ1-4
V gene: TRBV7-9
CDR3 protein: CASSLGTSGTGEEKLFF

J gene: TRBJ2-7
V gene: TRBV5-1
CDR3 protein: CASRGTGRYEQYF

J gene: TRBJ1-2
V gene: TRBV15
CDR3 protein: CATSRPPGQGNYGYTF

J gene: TRBJ1-3
V gene: TRBV9
CDR3 protein: CASTRMAQGGNTIYF

J gene: TRBJ2-7
V gene: TRBV20-1
CDR3 protein: CSARDADRGYEQYF

J gene: TRBJ2-1
V gene: TRBV11-2
CDR3 protein: CASSFTSGLNNEQFF

J gene: TRBJ2-3
V gene: TRBV20-1
CDR3 protein: CSASQEGDTQYF

J gene: TRBJ1-3
V gene: TRBV6-1
CDR3 protein: CASGGGSGNTIYF

J gene: TRBJ2-2
V gene: TRBV11-3
CDR3 protein: CASSQEGAGGTGELFF

J gene: TRBJ2-3
V gene: TRBV20-1
CDR3 protein: CSATWDRVDDTQYF

J gene: TRBJ2-3
V gene: TRBV10-3
CDR3 protein: CAISGTSGADTQYF

J gene: TRBJ2-7
V gene: TRBV6-2/TRBV6-3
CDR3 protein: CASSDRDEQYF

J gene: TRBJ1-2
V gene: TRBV15
CDR3 protein: CATSSPVTGLLGYTF

J gene: TRBJ2-7
V gene: TRBV27
CDR3 protein: CASSFLAGDGEQYF

J gene: TRBJ1-3
V gene: TRBV28
CDR3 protein: CASGPILGLRSSGNTIYF

J gene: TRBJ2-7
V gene: TRBV6-6
CDR3 protein: CASSYTAERTRSKSSYEQYF

J gene: TRBJ2-7
V gene: TRBV6-1
CDR3 protein: CASSLRDPRQALYEQYF

J gene: TRBJ2-7
V gene: TRBV20-1
CDR3 protein: CSASRGTGADEQYF

J gene: TRBJ2-7
V gene: TRBV7-8
CDR3 protein: CASSLGASRELPYEQYF

J gene: TRBJ1-3
V gene: TRBV6-1
CDR3 protein: CASSNTGTGNTIYF

J gene: TRBJ2-1
V gene: TRBV4-1
CDR3 protein: CASSQDSAGGVREQFF

J gene: TRBJ2-6
V gene: TRBV25-1
CDR3 protein: CASSGPDRGRSGANVLTF

J gene: TRBJ2-5
V gene: TRBV20-1
CDR3 protein: CSGSRGGRRETRYF

J gene: TRBJ2-3
V gene: TRBV5-4
CDR3 protein: CASSLGGSGAFDTQYF

J gene: TRBJ2-3
V gene: TRBV5-1
CDR3 protein: CASSPLQLAGNTDTQYF

J gene: TRBJ2-2
V gene: TRBV3-1
CDR3 protein: CASSQIPLRGQNGELFF

J gene: TRBJ2-3
V gene: TRBV9
CDR3 protein: CASSVSGSEAADTQYF

J gene: TRBJ2-7
V gene: TRBV18
CDR3 protein: CASSPGQSSYEQYF